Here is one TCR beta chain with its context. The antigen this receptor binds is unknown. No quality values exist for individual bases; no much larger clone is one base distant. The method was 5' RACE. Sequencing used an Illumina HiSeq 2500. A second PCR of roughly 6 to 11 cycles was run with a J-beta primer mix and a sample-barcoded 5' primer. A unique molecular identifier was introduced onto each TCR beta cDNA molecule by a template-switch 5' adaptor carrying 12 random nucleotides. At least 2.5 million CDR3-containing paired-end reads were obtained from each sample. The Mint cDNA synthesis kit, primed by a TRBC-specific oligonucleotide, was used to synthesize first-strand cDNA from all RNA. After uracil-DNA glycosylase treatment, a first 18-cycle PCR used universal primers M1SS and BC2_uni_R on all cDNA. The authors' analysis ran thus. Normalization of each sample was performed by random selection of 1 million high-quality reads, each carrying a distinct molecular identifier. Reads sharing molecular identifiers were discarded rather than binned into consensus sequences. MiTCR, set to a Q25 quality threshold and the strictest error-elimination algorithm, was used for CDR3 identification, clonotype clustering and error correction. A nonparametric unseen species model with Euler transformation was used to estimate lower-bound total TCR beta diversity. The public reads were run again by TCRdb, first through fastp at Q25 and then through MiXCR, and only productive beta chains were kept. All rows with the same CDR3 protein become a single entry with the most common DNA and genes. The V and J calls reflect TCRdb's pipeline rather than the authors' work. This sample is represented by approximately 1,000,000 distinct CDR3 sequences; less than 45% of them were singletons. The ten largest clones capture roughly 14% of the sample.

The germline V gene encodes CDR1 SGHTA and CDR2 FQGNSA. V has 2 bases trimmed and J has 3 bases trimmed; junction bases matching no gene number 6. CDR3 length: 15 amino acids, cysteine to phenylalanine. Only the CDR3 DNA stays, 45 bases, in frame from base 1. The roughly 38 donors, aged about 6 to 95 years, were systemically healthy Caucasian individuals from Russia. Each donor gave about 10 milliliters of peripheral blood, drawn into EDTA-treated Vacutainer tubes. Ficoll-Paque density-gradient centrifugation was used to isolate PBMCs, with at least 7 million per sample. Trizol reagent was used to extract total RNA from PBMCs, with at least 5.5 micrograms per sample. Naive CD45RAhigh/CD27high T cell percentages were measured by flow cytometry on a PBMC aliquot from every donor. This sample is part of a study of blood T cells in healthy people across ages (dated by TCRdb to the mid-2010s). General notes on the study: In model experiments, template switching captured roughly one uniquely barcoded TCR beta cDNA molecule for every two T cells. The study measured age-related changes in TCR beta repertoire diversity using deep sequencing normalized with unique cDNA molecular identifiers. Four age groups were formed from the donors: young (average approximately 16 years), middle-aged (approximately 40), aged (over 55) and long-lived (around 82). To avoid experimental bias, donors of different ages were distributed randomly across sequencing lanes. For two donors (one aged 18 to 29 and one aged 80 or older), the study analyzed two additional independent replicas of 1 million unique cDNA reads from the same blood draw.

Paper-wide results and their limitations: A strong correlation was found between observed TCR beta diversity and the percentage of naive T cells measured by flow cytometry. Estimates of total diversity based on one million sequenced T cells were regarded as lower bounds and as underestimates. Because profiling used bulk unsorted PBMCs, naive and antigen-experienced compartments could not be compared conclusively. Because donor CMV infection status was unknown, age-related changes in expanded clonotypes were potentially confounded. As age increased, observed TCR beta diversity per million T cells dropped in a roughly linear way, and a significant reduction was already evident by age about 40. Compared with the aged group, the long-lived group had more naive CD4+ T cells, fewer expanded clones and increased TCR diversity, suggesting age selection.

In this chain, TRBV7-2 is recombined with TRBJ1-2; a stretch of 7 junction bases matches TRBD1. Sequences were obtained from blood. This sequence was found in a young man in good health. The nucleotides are TGTGCCAGCAGCTTATACTCCGACAGGGACTATGGCTACACCTTC. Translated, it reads CASSLYSDRDYGYTF.